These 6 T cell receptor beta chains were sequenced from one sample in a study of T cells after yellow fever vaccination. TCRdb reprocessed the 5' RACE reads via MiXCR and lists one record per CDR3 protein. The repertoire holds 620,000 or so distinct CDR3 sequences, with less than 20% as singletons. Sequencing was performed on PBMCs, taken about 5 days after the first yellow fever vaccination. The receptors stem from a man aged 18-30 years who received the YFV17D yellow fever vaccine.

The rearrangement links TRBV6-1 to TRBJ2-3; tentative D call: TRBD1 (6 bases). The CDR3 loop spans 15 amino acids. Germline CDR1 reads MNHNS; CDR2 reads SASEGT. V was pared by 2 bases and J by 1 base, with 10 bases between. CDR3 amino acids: CASSETGFGTDTQYF. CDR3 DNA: TGTGCCAGCAGTGAAACAGGGTTCGGCACAGATACGCAGTATTTT.

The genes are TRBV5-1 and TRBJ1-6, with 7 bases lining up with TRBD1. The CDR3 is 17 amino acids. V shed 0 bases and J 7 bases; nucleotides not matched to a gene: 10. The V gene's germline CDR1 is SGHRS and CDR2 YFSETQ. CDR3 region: CASSLVTGTVRNSPLHF. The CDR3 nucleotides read TGCGCCAGCAGCTTGGTTACCGGGACAGTGAGGAATTCACCCCTCCACTTT.

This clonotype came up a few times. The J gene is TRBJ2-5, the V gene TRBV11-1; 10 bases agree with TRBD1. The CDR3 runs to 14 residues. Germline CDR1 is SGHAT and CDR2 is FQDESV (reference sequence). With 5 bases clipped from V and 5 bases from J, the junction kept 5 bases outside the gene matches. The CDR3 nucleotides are TGTGCCAGCAGCCGGGACAGGGGTTCTGAGACCCAGTACTTC. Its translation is CASSRDRGSETQYF.

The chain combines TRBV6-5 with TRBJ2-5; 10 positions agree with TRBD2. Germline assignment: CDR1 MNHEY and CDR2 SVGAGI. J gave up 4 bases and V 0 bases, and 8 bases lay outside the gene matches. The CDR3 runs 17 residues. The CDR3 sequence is CASSYSRASGGRETQYF. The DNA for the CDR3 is TGTGCCAGCAGTTACTCGCGCGCTAGCGGGGGTAGAGAGACCCAGTACTTC.

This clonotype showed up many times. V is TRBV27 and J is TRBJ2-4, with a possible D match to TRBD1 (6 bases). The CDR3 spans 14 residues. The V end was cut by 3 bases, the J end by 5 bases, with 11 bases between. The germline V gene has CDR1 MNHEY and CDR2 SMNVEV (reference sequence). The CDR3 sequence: CASSFTGTENIQYF. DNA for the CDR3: TGTGCCAGCAGTTTTACAGGGACGGAAAACATTCAGTACTTC.

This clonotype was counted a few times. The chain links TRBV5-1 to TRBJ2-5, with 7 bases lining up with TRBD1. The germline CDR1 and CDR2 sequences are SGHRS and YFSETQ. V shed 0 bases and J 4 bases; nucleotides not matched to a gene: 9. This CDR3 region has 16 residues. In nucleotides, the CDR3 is TGCGCCAGCAGCTTGGCCCTGAGGGGGCGCGGAGAGACCCAGTACTTC. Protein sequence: CASSLALRGRGETQYF. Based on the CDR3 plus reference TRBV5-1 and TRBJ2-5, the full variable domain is KAGVTQTPRYLIKTRGQQVTLSCSPISGHRSVSWYQQTPGQGLQFLFEYFSETQRNKGNFPGRFSGRQFSNSRSEMNVSTLELGDSALYLCASSLALRGRGETQYFGPGTRLLVL.